This is a list of T cell receptor beta chains from one sample in a study of blood T cell repertoires in COVID-19. Generated by immunoSEQ multiplex PCR, the TCRdb table keeps only in-frame clones and is missing some. Of some 88,000 clones detected, about 76% appear once; the ten largest clones hold roughly 24%. Sample: peripheral blood. These receptors were collected from a human donor in a cohort sampled during active COVID-19. CDR3s include the opening cysteine and the closing phenylalanine or tryptophan. Each record gives: J gene, V gene, clone size, D gene, CDR3 DNA, CDR3 protein. A D gene is named only where the DNA matches it firmly. Rows give clone size only sometimes, using once, few, many, or a class for an expanded clone.

TRBJ1-1 TRBV5-4 few NA TGTGCCAGCAGGTTTTTGGGGAGAAACACTGAAGCTTTCTTT CASRFLGRNTEAFF
TRBJ2-1 TRBV18 NA TRBD2 TGTGCCAGCTCACCACGCCTAGCGGGAGAGGACGAGCAGTTCTTC CASSPRLAGEDEQFF
TRBJ2-7 TRBV19 NA TRBD1 TGTGCCAGTAGAAAGAGCGGGACAGGGGGCGGGAACGAGCAGTACTTC CASRKSGTGGGNEQYF
TRBJ2-3 TRBV6-8 NA TRBD2 TGTGCCAGCAACGTGGGGAGGGACCCAGATACGCAGTATTTT CASNVGRDPDTQYF
TRBJ2-2 TRBV11-2 few TRBD1 TGTGCCAGCAGGAGACAGGGGAACACCGGGGAGCTGTTTTTT CASRRQGNTGELFF
TRBJ1-5 TRBV19 NA NA TGTGCCAGTAGCGGCGGGGGGGGTCAGCCCCAGCATTTT CASSGGGGQPQHF
TRBJ1-1 TRBV18 NA TRBD1 TGTGCCAGCTCACAGACCGGGACAGACATGAACACTGAAGCTTTCTTT CASSQTGTDMNTEAFF
TRBJ1-4 TRBV18 NA TRBD1 TGTGCCAGCTCGAGGGGGGACAGTTATGAAAAACTGTTTTTT CASSRGDSYEKLFF
TRBJ1-1 TRBV14 NA NA TGTGCCAGCAGCCCCACCAGGAACACTGAAGCTTTCTTT CASSPTRNTEAFF
TRBJ1-6 TRBV10-3 few NA TGTGCCATCAGTGCGGAGTTTCCTAATTCACCCCTCCACTTT CAISAEFPNSPLHF
TRBJ1-5 TRBV18 once NA TGTGCCAGCTCACCGGGGAGGCAAAACCGAAATCAGCCCCAGCATTTT CASSPGRQNRNQPQHF
TRBJ2-1 TRBV6-5 NA TRBD1 TGTGCCAGCAGCCGCGGGACAGGGGGGATTAATGAGCAGTTCTTC CASSRGTGGINEQFF
TRBJ2-3 TRBV28 few TRBD1 TGTGCCAGCAGCCAACAGGGGCCAGATACGCAGTATTTT CASSQQGPDTQYF
TRBJ2-4 TRBV19 many NA TGTGCCAGTAGTATAGCCGGGGTGGCCAAAAACATTCAGTACTTC CASSIAGVAKNIQYF
TRBJ2-1 TRBV2 NA TRBD1 TGTGCCAGCAGCTCGACAGGGGCCCCTTACAATGAGCAGTTCTTC CASSSTGAPYNEQFF
TRBJ2-3 TRBV30 NA NA TGTGCCTGGAGTGCGAACATTCCCACAGATACGCAGTATTTT CAWSANIPTDTQYF
TRBJ2-1 TRBV5-1 NA TRBD1 TGCGCCAGCAGCTTCAGATACCGGGACAGAGCCTACAATGAGCAGTTCTTC CASSFRYRDRAYNEQFF
TRBJ2-5 TRBV7-9 few NA TGTGCCAGCAGTCCTATGTCCGGCGGGACCCAGTACTTC CASSPMSGGTQYF
TRBJ2-4 TRBV4-1 NA TRBD1 TGCGCCAGCAGCCAAGATTTCCCGGGGACAGGGGGCAACATTCAGTACTTC CASSQDFPGTGGNIQYF
TRBJ1-2 TRBV9 NA NA TGTGCCAGCAGCGTAGCCGACAGTAACTATGGCTACACCTTC CASSVADSNYGYTF
TRBJ2-3 TRBV7-3 NA TRBD2 TGTGCCAGCAGCTTACAGACTAGCGGGAGTGAGGATACGCAGTATTTT CASSLQTSGSEDTQYF
TRBJ2-1 TRBV4-2 NA TRBD2 TGTGCCAGCAGCCATTTAGCGGGGACCTACAATGAGCAGTTCTTC CASSHLAGTYNEQFF
TRBJ1-1 TRBV18 few TRBD1 TGTGCCAGCTCACGGGAAGGGACAGCTGAAGCTTTCTTT CASSREGTAEAFF
TRBJ2-7 TRBV21-1 NA NA TGTGCCAGCAGCAAAAGGCGGGGAGCTACCTACGAGCAGTACTTC CASSKRRGATYEQYF
TRBJ1-1 TRBV5-5 NA NA TGTGCCAGCAGCTCCCAGGGATGGGACACTGAAGCTTTCTTT CASSSQGWDTEAFF
TRBJ1-5 TRBV4-2 NA NA TGTGCCAGCAGCCAAGGACAGAATAGCAATCAGCCCCAGCATTTT CASSQGQNSNQPQHF
TRBJ2-5 TRBV6-5 few TRBD2 TGTGCCAGCAGGATGACTAGCGAGTACCAAGAGACCCAGTACTTC CASRMTSEYQETQYF
TRBJ1-3 TRBV28 few NA TGTGCCAGCAGTTTGGAGACGGGAAACACCATATATTTT CASSLETGNTIYF
TRBJ2-5 TRBV5-4 NA NA TGTGCCAGCAGCCCGCAGTTGGGGCCACAAGAGACCCAGTACTTC CASSPQLGPQETQYF
TRBJ1-1 TRBV18 NA TRBD1 TGTGCCAGCTCACCGCGGACAGGGGAAGCTTTCTTT CASSPRTGEAFF
TRBJ2-1 TRBV29-1 NA NA TGCAGCGTTGGGTCCTGGGGGGACCCCTTAGAGTTCTTC CSVGSWGDPLEFF
TRBJ2-5 TRBV7-2 NA NA TGTGCCAGCAGCCTAGTCTTACAAGAGACCCAGTACTTC CASSLVLQETQYF
TRBJ1-2 TRBV5-1 NA NA TGCGCCAGCAGCTTTACCAGGACTAACTATGGCTACACCTTC CASSFTRTNYGYTF
TRBJ2-2 TRBV5-1 NA NA TGCGCCAGCAGTCCCGACTGGCAAGGCGGGGAGCTGTTTTTT CASSPDWQGGELFF
TRBJ2-5 TRBV7-2 NA NA TGTGCCAGCAGCCCCCAGGGAGAGACCCAGTACTTC CASSPQGETQYF
TRBJ2-5 TRBV6-2/TRBV6-3 NA NA TGTGCCAGCAGTTACGGCAGGGCTAAAGAGACCCAGTACTTC CASSYGRAKETQYF
TRBJ1-5 TRBV7-2 NA TRBD1 TGTGCCAGCAGCCCCCGGACAGGACCCCTTAGCAATCAGCCCCAGCATTTT CASSPRTGPLSNQPQHF
TRBJ2-3 TRBV27 NA TRBD1 TGTGCCAGCAGTATGGGACAGGACATCACAGATACGCAGTATTTT CASSMGQDITDTQYF
TRBJ2-7 TRBV11-2 NA NA TGTGCCAGCAGCTTAACGCGGGATAACTACGAGCAGTACTTC CASSLTRDNYEQYF
TRBJ2-7 TRBV3-1/TRBV3-2 NA TRBD1 TGTGCCAGCAGCCAGAGACAGGGGAACTCCTACGAGCAGTACTTC CASSQRQGNSYEQYF
TRBJ2-3 TRBV14 once TRBD2 TGTGCCAGCAGCCAAACTAGCGGGAGAGGTCTTAGCACAGATACGCAGTATTTT CASSQTSGRGLSTDTQYF
TRBJ1-5 TRBV19 NA NA TGTGCCAGTAGTACGGCTCGGGATCAGCCCCAGCATTTT CASSTARDQPQHF
TRBJ1-2 TRBV5-1 NA NA TGCGCCAGCAACTTGGGCGTAGCTAACTATGGCTACACCTTC CASNLGVANYGYTF
TRBJ2-7 TRBV15 once NA TGTGCCACCAGCAGAACAATCGCCGAGGCCTACGAGCAGTACTTC CATSRTIAEAYEQYF
TRBJ2-2 TRBV5-4 once TRBD2 TGTGCCAGCCGCCCGGGGGGTGCGGGAGTTAACGGGGAGCTGTTTTTT CASRPGGAGVNGELFF
TRBJ2-1 TRBV6-5 NA NA TGTGCCAGCAGTTACGGCGGGACGGTGGAGCAGTTCTTC CASSYGGTVEQFF
TRBJ2-5 TRBV27 NA TRBD1 TGTGCCAGCAGCAGGGGGTTGAGGGAGACCCAGTACTTC CASSRGLRETQYF
TRBJ2-7 TRBV27 NA NA TGTGCCAGCAGTCCTACAGTAAACTCCTACGAGCAGTACTTC CASSPTVNSYEQYF
TRBJ2-7 TRBV11-3 NA NA TGTGCCAGCAGCTTAGCCTCAGGGTACGAGCAGTACTTC CASSLASGYEQYF
TRBJ2-1 TRBV5-1 NA TRBD2 TGCGCCAGCAGCACAGCCGGGACTAGGGGCAATGAGCAGTTCTTC CASSTAGTRGNEQFF
TRBJ1-2 TRBV21-1 once NA TGTGCCAGCAGCAAAAAGGGGGGACAGGGCCTTAATCGAGGCTACACCTTC CASSKKGGQGLNRGYTF
TRBJ2-7 TRBV6-5 NA TRBD1 TGTGCCAGCAGTTACTCTAGGGACAGGGGTTACGAGCAGTACTTC CASSYSRDRGYEQYF
TRBJ1-1 TRBV28 NA TRBD1 TGTGCCACGGAGTATGGCAGGGGGCGAACTGAAGCTTTCTTT CATEYGRGRTEAFF
TRBJ1-2 TRBV5-4 NA TRBD1 TGTGCCAGCAGCCTGGGACAGGGGGACTATGGCTACACCTTC CASSLGQGDYGYTF